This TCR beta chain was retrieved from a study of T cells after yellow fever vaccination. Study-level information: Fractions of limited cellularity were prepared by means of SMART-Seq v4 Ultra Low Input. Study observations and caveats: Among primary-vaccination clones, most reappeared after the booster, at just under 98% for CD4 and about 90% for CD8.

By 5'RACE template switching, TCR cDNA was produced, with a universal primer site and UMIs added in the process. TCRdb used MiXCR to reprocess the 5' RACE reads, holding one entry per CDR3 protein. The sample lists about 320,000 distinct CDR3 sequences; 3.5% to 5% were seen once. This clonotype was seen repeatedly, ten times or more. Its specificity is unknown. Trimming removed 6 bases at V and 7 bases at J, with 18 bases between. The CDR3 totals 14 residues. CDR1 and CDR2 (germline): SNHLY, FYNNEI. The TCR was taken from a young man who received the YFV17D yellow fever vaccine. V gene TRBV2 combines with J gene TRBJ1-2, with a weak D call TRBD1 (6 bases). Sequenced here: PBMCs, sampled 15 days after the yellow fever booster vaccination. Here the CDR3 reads CASRAGHSASGYTF. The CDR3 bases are TGTGCCAGCAGGGCGGGACACTCAGCCTCTGGCTACACCTTC.